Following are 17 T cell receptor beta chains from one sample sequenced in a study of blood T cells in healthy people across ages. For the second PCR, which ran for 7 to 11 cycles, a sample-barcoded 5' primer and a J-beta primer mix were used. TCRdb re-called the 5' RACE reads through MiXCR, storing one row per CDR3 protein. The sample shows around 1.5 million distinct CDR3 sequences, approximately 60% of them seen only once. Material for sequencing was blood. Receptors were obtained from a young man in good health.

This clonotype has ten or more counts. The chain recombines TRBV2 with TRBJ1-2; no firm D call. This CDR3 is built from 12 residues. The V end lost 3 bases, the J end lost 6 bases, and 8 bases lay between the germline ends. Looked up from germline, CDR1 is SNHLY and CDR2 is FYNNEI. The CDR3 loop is CASSEGGDGYTF. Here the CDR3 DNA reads TGTGCCAGCAGTGAGGGTGGCGATGGCTACACCTTC.

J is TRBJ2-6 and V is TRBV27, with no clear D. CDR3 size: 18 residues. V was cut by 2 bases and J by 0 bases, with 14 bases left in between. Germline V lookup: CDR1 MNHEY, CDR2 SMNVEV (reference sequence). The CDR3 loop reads CASSLQRGSRSGANVLTF. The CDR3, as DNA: TGTGCCAGCAGTTTACAACGAGGTAGCCGCTCTGGGGCCAACGTCCTGACTTTC.

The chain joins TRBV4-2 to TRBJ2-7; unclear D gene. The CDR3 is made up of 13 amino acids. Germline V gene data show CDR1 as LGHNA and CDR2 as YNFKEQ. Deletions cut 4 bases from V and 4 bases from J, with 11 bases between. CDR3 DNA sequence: TGTGCCAGCAGCCCGAACGCGGAATACGAGCAGTACTTC. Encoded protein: CASSPNAEYEQYF.

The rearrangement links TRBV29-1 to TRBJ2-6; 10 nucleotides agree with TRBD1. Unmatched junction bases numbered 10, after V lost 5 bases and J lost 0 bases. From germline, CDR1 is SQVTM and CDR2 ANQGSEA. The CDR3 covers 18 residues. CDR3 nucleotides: TGCAGCGTTACCGGTGGGGGACAGGGGAACTCTGGGGCCAACGTCCTGACTTTC. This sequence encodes CSVTGGGQGNSGANVLTF.

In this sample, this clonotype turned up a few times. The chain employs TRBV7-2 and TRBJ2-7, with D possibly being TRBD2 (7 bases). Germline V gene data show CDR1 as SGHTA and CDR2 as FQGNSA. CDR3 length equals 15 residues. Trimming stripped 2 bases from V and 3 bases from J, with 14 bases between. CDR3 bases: TGTGCCAGCAGCTTATATCCGGGGGGCCGCTACGAGCAGTACTTC. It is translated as CASSLYPGGRYEQYF.

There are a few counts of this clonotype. CDR3 DNA: TGCAGCGTTGAATTGGGGACAGGGGGCTCAGATACGCAGTATTTT. This sequence encodes CSVELGTGGSDTQYF. The V call is TRBV29-1, the J call TRBJ2-3, with 12 bases fitting TRBD1. Germline V CDR1 and CDR2: SQVTM, ANQGSEA. The CDR3 spans 15 residues. The ends lost 2 bases at V and 4 bases at J; junction bases unmatched: 4.

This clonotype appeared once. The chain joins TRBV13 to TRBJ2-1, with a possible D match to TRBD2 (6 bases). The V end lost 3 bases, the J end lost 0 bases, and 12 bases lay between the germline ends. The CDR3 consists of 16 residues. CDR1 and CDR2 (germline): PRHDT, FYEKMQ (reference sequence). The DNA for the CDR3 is TGTGCCAGCAGCTTTGGGACTGGAAGCTCCTACAATGAGCAGTTCTTC. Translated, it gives CASSFGTGSSYNEQFF. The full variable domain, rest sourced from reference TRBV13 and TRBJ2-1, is AAGVIQSPRHLIKEKRETATLKCYPIPRHDTVYWYQQGPGQDPQFLISFYEKMQSDKGSIPDRFSAQQFSDYHSELNMSSLELGDSALYFCASSFGTGSSYNEQFFGPGTRLTVL.

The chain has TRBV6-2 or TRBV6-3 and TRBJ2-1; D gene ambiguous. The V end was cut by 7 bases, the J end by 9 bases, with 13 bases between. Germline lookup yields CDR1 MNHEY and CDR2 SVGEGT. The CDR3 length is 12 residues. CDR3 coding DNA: TGTGCCAGCACGACTTCTATCGCTGAGCAGTTCTTC. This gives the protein CASTTSIAEQFF.

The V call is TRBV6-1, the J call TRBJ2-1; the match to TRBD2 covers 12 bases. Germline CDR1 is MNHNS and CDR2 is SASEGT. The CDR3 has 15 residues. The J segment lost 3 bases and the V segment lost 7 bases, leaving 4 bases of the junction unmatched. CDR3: CASKPSGRVYNEQFF. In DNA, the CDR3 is TGTGCCAGCAAACCTAGCGGGAGGGTCTACAATGAGCAGTTCTTC.

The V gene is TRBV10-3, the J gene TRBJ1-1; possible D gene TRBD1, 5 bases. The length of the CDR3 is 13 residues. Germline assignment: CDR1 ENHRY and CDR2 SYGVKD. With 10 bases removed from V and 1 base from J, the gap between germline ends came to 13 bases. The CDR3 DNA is TGTGCCACCAGGGAACAGAGGAACACTGAAGCTTTCTTT. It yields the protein CATREQRNTEAFF.

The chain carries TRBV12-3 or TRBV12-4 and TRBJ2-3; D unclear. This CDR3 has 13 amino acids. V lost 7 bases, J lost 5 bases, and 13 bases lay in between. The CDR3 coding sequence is TGTGCCAGCAAATTCACTTCGTTAGATACGCAGTATTTT. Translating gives CASKFTSLDTQYF.

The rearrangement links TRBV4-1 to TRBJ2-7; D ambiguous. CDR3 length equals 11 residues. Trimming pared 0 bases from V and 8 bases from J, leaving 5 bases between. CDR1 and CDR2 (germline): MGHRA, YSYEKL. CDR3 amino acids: CASSQEAQQYF. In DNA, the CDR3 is TGCGCCAGCAGCCAAGAGGCTCAGCAGTACTTC.

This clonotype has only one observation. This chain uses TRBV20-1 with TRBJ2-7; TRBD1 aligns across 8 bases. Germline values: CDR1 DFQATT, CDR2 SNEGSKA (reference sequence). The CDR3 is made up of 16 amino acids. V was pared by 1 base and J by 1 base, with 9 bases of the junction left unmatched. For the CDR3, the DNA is TGCAGTGCTAGAGTTACCCGGGACAGGCATTCCTACGAGCAGTACTTC. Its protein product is CSARVTRDRHSYEQYF.

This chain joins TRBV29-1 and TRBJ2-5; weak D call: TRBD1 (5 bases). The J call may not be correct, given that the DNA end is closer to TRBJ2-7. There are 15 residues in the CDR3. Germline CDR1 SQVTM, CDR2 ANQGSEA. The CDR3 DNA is TGCAGCGTGGGGCACGTGGGTGTAGTGACCTACGAGCAGTACTTC. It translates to CSVGHVGVVTYEQYF.

CDR3 sequence (DNA): TGTGCCAGCAGTCCAGACCAATTTAATCAGCCCCAGCATTTT. It yields the protein CASSPDQFNQPQHF. This chain links TRBV28 with TRBJ1-5, with D hard to call. Per the germline V gene, CDR1 is MDHEN and CDR2 is SYDVKM. CDR3 size: 14 residues. V lost 5 bases and J lost 4, with 12 bases in between.

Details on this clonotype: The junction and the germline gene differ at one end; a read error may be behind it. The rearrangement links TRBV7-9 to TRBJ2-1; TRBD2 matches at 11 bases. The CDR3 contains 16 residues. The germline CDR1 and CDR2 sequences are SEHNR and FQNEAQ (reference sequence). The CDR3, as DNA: TGTGCCAGCAGCTCATATAGCGGGAGGGCCTATAATGAGCAGTTCTTC. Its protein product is CASSSYSGRAYNEQFF.

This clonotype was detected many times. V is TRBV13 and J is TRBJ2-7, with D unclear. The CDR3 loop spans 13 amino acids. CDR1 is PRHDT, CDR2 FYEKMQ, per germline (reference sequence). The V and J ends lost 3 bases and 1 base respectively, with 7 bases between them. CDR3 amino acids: CASSFEGSYEQYF. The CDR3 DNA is TGTGCCAGCAGCTTTGAAGGATCCTACGAGCAGTACTTC. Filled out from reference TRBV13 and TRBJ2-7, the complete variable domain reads AAGVIQSPRHLIKEKRETATLKCYPIPRHDTVYWYQQGPGQDPQFLISFYEKMQSDKGSIPDRFSAQQFSDYHSELNMSSLELGDSALYFCASSFEGSYEQYFGPGTRLTVT.